These T cell receptor beta chains were read from a single sample in a study of glioma-infiltrating T cells. TCRdb reprocessed the multiplex PCR reads via MiXCR and lists one record per CDR3 protein. Of under 200,000 distinct CDR3 sequences listed, around 40% were seen once; the top ten hold around 5%. The sequenced sample was glioma tissue, nonneoplastic brain tissue, or PBMCs (not recorded which). The receptors were sampled from a human donor with low-grade glioma or glioblastoma, undergoing nonglioma brain surgery, or in good health (not recorded which). Each CDR3 is given with its conserved first and last residue. Each record gives: CDR3 protein, V gene, D gene, J gene. A D gene is named only where the DNA matches it firmly.

CDR3 protein: CSARDVVADNNEQFF
V gene: TRBV20-1
D gene: NA
J gene: TRBJ2-1

CDR3 protein: CASSTGDSVSTEAFF
V gene: TRBV3-1
D gene: TRBD1
J gene: TRBJ1-1

CDR3 protein: CASSALGRGQPQHF
V gene: TRBV6-1
D gene: NA
J gene: TRBJ1-5

CDR3 protein: CASSLGQDYSPLHF
V gene: TRBV5-1
D gene: NA
J gene: TRBJ1-6

CDR3 protein: CASSYSGGGYEQYF
V gene: TRBV6-6
D gene: NA
J gene: TRBJ2-7

CDR3 protein: CASSVLLAGNNEQFF
V gene: TRBV2
D gene: TRBD2
J gene: TRBJ2-1

CDR3 protein: CASRDRVNTEAFF
V gene: TRBV6-1
D gene: TRBD1
J gene: TRBJ1-1

CDR3 protein: CASGFSTVTSQYF
V gene: TRBV12-5
D gene: NA
J gene: TRBJ2-3

CDR3 protein: CASSYYPDDYGYTF
V gene: TRBV6-6
D gene: NA
J gene: TRBJ1-2

CDR3 protein: CASRLGVGASNYEQYF
V gene: TRBV7-2
D gene: NA
J gene: TRBJ2-7

CDR3 protein: CASSLTGNTLGEQFF
V gene: TRBV7-3
D gene: NA
J gene: TRBJ2-1

CDR3 protein: CASSLGLATYNEQFF
V gene: TRBV2
D gene: TRBD2
J gene: TRBJ2-1

CDR3 protein: CASSLYRLAGNTGELFF
V gene: TRBV28
D gene: NA
J gene: TRBJ2-2

CDR3 protein: CASSPSSGGSYDEQFF
V gene: TRBV28
D gene: TRBD2
J gene: TRBJ2-1

CDR3 protein: CASSLSGGGGRYNQQFF
V gene: TRBV27
D gene: NA
J gene: TRBJ2-1

CDR3 protein: CASGASPTDTQYF
V gene: TRBV2
D gene: NA
J gene: TRBJ2-3

CDR3 protein: CASRDSGPATDTQYF
V gene: TRBV2
D gene: NA
J gene: TRBJ2-3

CDR3 protein: CASSSASGFPSTDTQYF
V gene: TRBV5-1
D gene: NA
J gene: TRBJ2-3

CDR3 protein: CASSPVSGNTIYF
V gene: TRBV6-1
D gene: NA
J gene: TRBJ1-3

CDR3 protein: CASQGQGRYGYTF
V gene: TRBV3-1
D gene: TRBD1
J gene: TRBJ1-2

CDR3 protein: CATSRDLTQPQHF
V gene: TRBV15
D gene: NA
J gene: TRBJ1-5

CDR3 protein: CASRTSVDTQYF
V gene: TRBV28
D gene: NA
J gene: TRBJ2-3

CDR3 protein: CASSSPDRGLYEQYF
V gene: TRBV11-2
D gene: TRBD1
J gene: TRBJ2-7